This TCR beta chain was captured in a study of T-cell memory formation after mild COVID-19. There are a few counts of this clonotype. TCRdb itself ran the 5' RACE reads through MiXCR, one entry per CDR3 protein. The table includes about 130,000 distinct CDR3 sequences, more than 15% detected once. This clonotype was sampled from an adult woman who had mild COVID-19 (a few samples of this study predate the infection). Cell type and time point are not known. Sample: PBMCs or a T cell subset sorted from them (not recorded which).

This CDR3 is CASSLEGVTNTGELFF. CDR3 nucleotides: TGTGCCAGCAGCTTAGAAGGCGTCACTAACACCGGGGAGCTGTTTTTT. The chain carries TRBV7-2 and TRBJ2-2; D ambiguous. Germline V lookup: CDR1 SGHTA, CDR2 FQGNSA. The CDR3 totals 16 residues. V lost 1 base and J lost 2, with 11 bases in between.